The source of this T cell receptor beta chain is a study of cytomegalovirus exposure and HLA in healthy donors. 60 Vbeta and 13 Jbeta primers were used in PCR. Per the study methods: Some 10 million shared chains were among the roughly 78 million unique TCR beta chains that a later analysis counted. Profiled with immunoSEQ multiplex PCR; TCRdb holds only in-frame clones, not every one. Clone size and V and J calls were adopted from that table, with D and trimming inferred from the DNA. The sample carries 150,000 to 200,000 clones, around four fifths recorded once. The CDR3 has 13 amino acids. Trimming cost V 0 bases and J 3 bases, with 6 bases left between them. Germline V gives CDR1 SGHRS, CDR2 YFSETQ.

The source material was PBMCs. The source is a girl aged 2-9 years in good health and CMV-seropositive. This chain links TRBV5-1 with TRBJ1-1; D gene unclear. The CDR3 loop reads CASSLGEYTEAFF. CDR3 sequence (DNA): TGCGCCAGCAGCTTGGGGGAGTACACTGAAGCTTTCTTT.